Following are 27 T cell receptor beta chains from one sample sequenced in a study of response to subunit inactivated influenza vaccine. MiXCR was run by TCRdb on the RT-PCR reads, yielding one entry per CDR3 protein. The repertoire includes approximately 570,000 distinct CDR3 sequences, about 7.6% of them detected once, and about an eighth sits in the top ten. The sample here was PBMCs from blood, taken approximately 25 months after vaccination. These receptors all stem from a man between 50 and 75 years old who received an inactivated influenza vaccine.

Only a few counts were recorded for this clonotype. The chain carries TRBV7-8 and TRBJ2-7; D might be TRBD2 (5 bases). Trimming took 3 bases from V and 5 from J, leaving 11 bases between them. The germline CDR1 and CDR2 sequences are SGHVS and FQNEAQ. The CDR3 loop spans 13 amino acids. The CDR3 protein is CASSFTGFDEQYF. In DNA form, the CDR3 reads TGTGCCAGCAGCTTCACGGGGTTCGACGAGCAGTACTTC.

This clonotype was observed many times. The chain is built from TRBV10-3 and TRBJ2-1; 9 nucleotides align to TRBD1. Trimming cost V 3 bases and J 8 bases; bases outside gene matches: 5. This CDR3 has 14 residues. Germline-derived CDR1 and CDR2 are ENHRY and SYGVKD. CDR3 sequence reads: CAISDTGGGDEQFF. CDR3 in DNA: TGTGCCATCAGTGATACAGGGGGCGGGGATGAGCAGTTCTTC.

This clonotype appeared many times. The genes are TRBV11-2 and TRBJ2-5, with 9 bases aligning to TRBD2. Germline V gene data show CDR1 as SGHAT and CDR2 as FQNNGV. Trimming at V came to 3 bases and at J to 5 bases, leaving 13 bases not matched to a gene. There are 17 residues in the CDR3. The CDR3: CASSFRTLASGVETQYF. Written as DNA, the CDR3 is TGTGCCAGCAGCTTTCGCACACTGGCTAGCGGGGTGGAGACCCAGTACTTC.

The chain uses TRBV10-3 and TRBJ2-1; D is undetermined. Germline CDR1 reads ENHRY; CDR2 reads SYGVKD. V lost 5 bases and J 8 bases, leaving 10 bases between the germline ends. This CDR3 has 12 residues. CDR3 nucleotide sequence: TGTGCCATCAGTCGGAATGGAGATGAGCAGTTCTTC. It yields the protein CAISRNGDEQFF.

The CDR3 DNA sequence: TGTGCCAGCAGCTTAACGGGTCACAGGACAGATACGCAGTATTTT. It translates to CASSLTGHRTDTQYF. V usage is TRBV7-3 and J usage is TRBJ2-3, with a weak D call TRBD1 (5 bases). The V and J ends lost 0 bases and 3 bases respectively, with 10 bases between them. There are 15 residues in the CDR3. Germline V gene sequence: CDR1 SGHTA, CDR2 FQGTGA.

The rearrangement links TRBV30 to TRBJ2-5; D is uncertain. Germline assignment: CDR1 GTSNPN and CDR2 SVGIG (reference sequence). This CDR3 contains 14 residues. Trimming pared 0 bases from V and 4 bases from J, leaving 12 bases between. Written as DNA, the CDR3 is TGTGCCTGGAGTGTGATAAGACTGGGAGAGACCCAGTACTTC. Amino acid sequence: CAWSVIRLGETQYF.

This clonotype was detected only a few times. The rearrangement uses TRBV11-2 and TRBJ2-7; D remains ambiguous. Trimming removed 5 bases at V and 1 base at J, with 9 bases between. The CDR3 consists of 13 residues. The germline V gene encodes CDR1 SGHAT and CDR2 FQNNGV. CDR3 nucleotide sequence: TGTGCCAGCAGCACGACTCGTTCCTACGAGCAGTACTTC. Protein product: CASSTTRSYEQYF.

CDR3 sequence reads: CASSFPSGGVDEQFF. The CDR3 region has the DNA TGTGCCAGCAGTTTTCCTAGCGGGGGGGTGGATGAGCAGTTCTTC. The V gene is TRBV28, the J gene TRBJ2-1, with 12 bases aligning to TRBD2. Germline assignment: CDR1 MDHEN and CDR2 SYDVKM. V shed 3 bases and J 8 bases; nucleotides not matched to a gene: 5. The CDR3 extends over 15 amino acids.

The chain joins TRBV7-2 to TRBJ2-7, with unresolved D. Trimming removed 5 bases at V and 0 bases at J, with 11 bases between. The CDR3 runs to 14 residues. The germline V gene has CDR1 SGHTA and CDR2 FQGNSA. The CDR3 DNA reads TGTGCCAGCAGCCCCGTCCGGAGCTCCTACGAGCAGTACTTC. Its translation: CASSPVRSSYEQYF.

This clonotype was observed at least ten times. The chain couples TRBV7-2 to TRBJ2-1; 8 bases map to TRBD2. V lost 5 bases and J lost 7; bases outside the gene matches: 1. CDR1 and CDR2 (germline): SGHTA, FQGNSA. There are 12 residues in the CDR3. CDR3 protein: CASSPSGNEQFF. The DNA of the CDR3 is TGTGCCAGCAGCCCTAGCGGGAATGAGCAGTTCTTC.

The table lists this clonotype with many counts. V usage is TRBV27 and J usage is TRBJ2-7, with D perhaps matching TRBD2 (6 bases). CDR1 and CDR2 (germline): MNHEY, SMNVEV (reference sequence). Between the trimmed V and J ends, which lost 8 bases and 2 bases, there was a span of 13 bases. The CDR3 contains 13 residues. The CDR3 DNA is TGTGCCAGCGCGGAGGGGACTCCCTACGAGCAGTACTTC. Translating gives CASAEGTPYEQYF.

This clonotype occurred a few times. This chain connects TRBV7-9 to TRBJ2-1; TRBD2 might be the D (7 bases). Germline lookup yields CDR1 SEHNR and CDR2 FQNEAQ (reference sequence). V was clipped by 2 bases and J by 4 bases, with 18 bases between them. The CDR3 totals 17 residues. The CDR3 nucleotides are TGTGCCAGCAGCTTAAAGACGCGGGGGCGCCCGTACAATGAGCAGTTCTTC. Protein: CASSLKTRGRPYNEQFF.

V is TRBV20-1 and J is TRBJ2-3, with D possibly being TRBD1 (6 bases). Germline values: CDR1 DFQATT, CDR2 SNEGSKA (reference sequence). The CDR3 contains 12 residues. Trimming removed 5 bases at V and 7 bases at J, with 13 bases between. This chain's CDR3 is CSARMGAHTQYF. CDR3 DNA: TGCAGTGCTCGTATGGGGGCACATACGCAGTATTTT.

This clonotype was counted only a few times. This chain uses TRBV9 with TRBJ1-1; TRBD1 matches at 8 bases. This CDR3 has 14 amino acids. Germline assignment: CDR1 SGDLS and CDR2 YYNGEE. After removal of 7 bases from V and 4 bases from J, the junction contained 9 bases not matched to a gene. CDR3 region: CASGEGQGATEAFF. CDR3 nucleotide sequence: TGTGCCAGCGGGGAAGGCCAGGGGGCCACTGAAGCTTTCTTT. Full variable domain (remainder filled in from reference TRBV9 and TRBJ1-1): DSGVTQTPKHLITATGQRVTLRCSPRSGDLSVYWYQQSLDQGLQFLIQYYNGEERAKGNILERFSAQQFPDLHSELNLSSLELGDSALYFCASGEGQGATEAFFGQGTRLTVV.

This clonotype was counted many times. In DNA form, the CDR3 reads TGTGCCAGCAGCTTGGACAGGGTCCAAAAACTGTTTTTT. This translates into CASSLDRVQKLFF. The rearrangement links TRBV5-6 to TRBJ1-4, with a tentative D call TRBD1 (6 bases). From germline, CDR1 is SGHDT and CDR2 YYEEEE. The CDR3 extends over 13 amino acids. The V end lost 0 bases, the J end lost 9 bases, and 9 bases lay between the germline ends.

The V call is TRBV12-3 or TRBV12-4, the J call TRBJ1-5; the match to TRBD1 covers 7 bases. Trimming at V came to 6 bases and at J to 3 bases, leaving 5 bases not matched to a gene. The CDR3 is 14 amino acids. CDR3 nucleotide sequence: TGTGCCAGCAGATCAGGGACAGCCAATCAGCCCCAGCATTTT. This translates into CASRSGTANQPQHF.

The chain uses TRBV4-3 and TRBJ2-7, with 12 positions matching TRBD2. CDR3 size: 13 residues. The ends lost 4 bases at V and 10 bases at J; junction bases unmatched: 5. Germline CDR1 and CDR2: LGHNA and YSLEER. The CDR3 region has the DNA TGCGCCAGCAGCCTCGGAGGACTAGCGGGACAGTACTTC. This encodes CASSLGGLAGQYF.

V is TRBV6-1 and J is TRBJ1-5, with D possibly being TRBD1 (5 bases). Trimming cost V 6 bases and J 1 base, with 7 bases left between them. The CDR3 contains 13 residues. Germline CDR1 reads MNHNS; CDR2 reads SASEGT. CDR3 amino acids: CASREGSNQPQHF. For the CDR3, the DNA is TGTGCCAGCAGAGAGGGGAGCAATCAGCCCCAGCATTTT.

V is TRBV6-5 and J is TRBJ1-4; D may be TRBD1 (6 bases). The V end lost 1 base, the J end lost 10 bases, and 16 bases lay between the germline ends. The CDR3 is made up of 15 amino acids. Germline V CDR1 and CDR2: MNHEY, SVGAGI. The CDR3 sequence is CASSYYGGRLGKLFF. The CDR3 DNA sequence: TGTGCCAGCAGTTACTATGGGGGGCGGTTGGGAAAACTGTTTTTT.

The table lists this clonotype with a few counts. The chain combines TRBV29-1 with TRBJ1-1; D remains ambiguous. The V end was cut by 3 bases, the J end by 4 bases, with 12 bases between. Per germline, CDR1 SQVTM and CDR2 ANQGSEA. This CDR3 comprises 13 residues. The CDR3 sequence: CSVDVAGRTEAFF. The CDR3 DNA is TGCAGCGTTGATGTGGCGGGCCGCACTGAAGCTTTCTTT.

This clonotype was recorded many times. J is TRBJ1-1 and V is TRBV12-3 or TRBV12-4; D not certain. CDR3 length: 12 amino acids. Trimming took 3 bases from V and 3 from J, leaving 5 bases between them. CDR3 bases: TGTGCCAGCAGTTTTTCGGACACTGAAGCTTTCTTT. Amino acids: CASSFSDTEAFF.

This clonotype was seen only a few times. This chain connects TRBV20-1 to TRBJ2-2; 9 bases match TRBD2. J was trimmed by 5 bases and V by 5 bases; bases with no gene match: 6. Germline V gives CDR1 DFQATT, CDR2 SNEGSKA (reference sequence). The CDR3 is 14 residues long. Here the CDR3 reads CSAQAGGSTGELFF. CDR3 nucleotides: TGCAGTGCTCAAGCGGGAGGAAGTACCGGGGAGCTGTTTTTT.

The V call is TRBV5-1, the J call TRBJ2-7, with a weak D call TRBD2 (5 bases). The CDR3 contains 16 residues. The germline gives CDR1 SGHRS, CDR2 YFSETQ. Trimming shortened V by 2 bases and J by 6 bases, and 21 bases separated the two germline ends. The CDR3 nucleotides are TGCGCCAGCAGCTTATCCTCTAGCAGGAGTCTTTCCGAGCAGTACTTC. Protein sequence: CASSLSSSRSLSEQYF.

This clonotype has a count of ten or more. The chain couples TRBV27 to TRBJ2-2; D unclear. Trimming removed 2 bases at V and 7 bases at J, with 14 bases between. The germline V gene encodes CDR1 MNHEY and CDR2 SMNVEV (reference sequence). This CDR3 is 15 amino acids long. The CDR3 sequence: CASSLNGWSGGELFF. The CDR3, as DNA: TGTGCCAGCAGTTTAAATGGATGGTCGGGCGGGGAGCTGTTTTTT.

The chain is built from TRBV20-1 and TRBJ1-1, with 9 bases aligning to TRBD1. The junction had 6 bases not matched to a gene; V was cut back by 3 bases and J by 4 bases. Germline assignment: CDR1 DFQATT and CDR2 SNEGSKA (reference sequence). The CDR3 has 14 amino acids. DNA of the CDR3: TGCAGTGCTAGGTCGGGACAGGGTATCACTGAAGCTTTCTTT. Its protein is CSARSGQGITEAFF.

This clonotype was seen ten or more times. This chain joins TRBV12-3 or TRBV12-4 and TRBJ1-2; D is ambiguous. CDR3 length: 15 amino acids. Trimming took 7 bases from V and 3 from J, leaving 18 bases between them. The CDR3 region is CASNGGGPRDYGYTF. The CDR3 bases are TGTGCCAGCAACGGCGGTGGCCCACGGGACTATGGCTACACCTTC.

This clonotype was found a few times. The chain recombines TRBV9 with TRBJ2-3; maybe TRBD2 (6 bases). V lost 4 bases, J lost 0 bases, and 12 bases lay in between. This CDR3 spans 15 amino acids. Germline V lookup: CDR1 SGDLS, CDR2 YYNGEE. The CDR3 nucleotides are TGTGCCAGCAGCCTTAGCGGTCTGAGCACAGATACGCAGTATTTT. Amino acids: CASSLSGLSTDTQYF.